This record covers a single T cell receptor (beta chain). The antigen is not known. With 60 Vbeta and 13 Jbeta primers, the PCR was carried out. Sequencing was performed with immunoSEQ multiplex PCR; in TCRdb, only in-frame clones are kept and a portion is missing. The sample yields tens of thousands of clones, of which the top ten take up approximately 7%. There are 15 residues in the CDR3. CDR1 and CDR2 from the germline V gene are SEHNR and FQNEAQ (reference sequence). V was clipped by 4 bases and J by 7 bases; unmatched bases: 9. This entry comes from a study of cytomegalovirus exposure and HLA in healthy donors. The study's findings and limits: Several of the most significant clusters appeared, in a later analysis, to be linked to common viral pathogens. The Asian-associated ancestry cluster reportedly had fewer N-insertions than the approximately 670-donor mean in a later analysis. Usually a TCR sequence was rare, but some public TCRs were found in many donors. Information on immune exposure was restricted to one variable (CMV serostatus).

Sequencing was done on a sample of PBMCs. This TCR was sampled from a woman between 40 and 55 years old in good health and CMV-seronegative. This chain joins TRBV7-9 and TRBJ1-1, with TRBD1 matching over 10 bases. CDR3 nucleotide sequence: TGTGCCAGCAGCTATCGGACAGGGGGGGACGGTGAAGCTTTCTTT. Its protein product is CASSYRTGGDGEAFF.